The 25 T cell receptor beta chains below come from one sample, sequenced in a study of CD8 T cells in ankylosing spondylitis. In TCRdb, the 5' RACE reads were re-called with MiXCR into one record per CDR3 protein. Counted here are some 240,000 distinct CDR3 sequences, 8% to 9.5% occurring once; the ten biggest clones make up about 6.8%. Material: blood, either unsorted or a sorted T cell fraction (not recorded which). These receptors all stem from a male donor with ankylosing spondylitis or in good health (not recorded which).

This clonotype appeared many times. The J gene is TRBJ2-1, the V gene TRBV28; D call uncertain. The CDR3 spans 13 residues. The germline CDR1 and CDR2 sequences are MDHEN and SYDVKM. V was pared by 2 bases and J by 9 bases, with 11 bases between. CDR3 in DNA: TGTGCCAGCAGTTTACGAGTGGGTAGTGAGCAGTTCTTC. Translation gives CASSLRVGSEQFF. Looking up the rest from reference TRBV28 and TRBJ2-1 gives the full variable domain: DVKVTQSSRYLVKRTGEKVFLECVQDMDHENMFWYRQDPGLGLRLIYFSYDVKMKEKGDIPEGYSVSREKKERFSLILESASTNQTSMYLCASSLRVGSEQFFGPGTRLTVL.

Comments on this clonotype: A much larger clone differs from this one at a single base, so this may be a read error. This chain links TRBV6-5 with TRBJ2-7, with unresolved D. CDR3 length: 16 residues. Germline assignment: CDR1 MNHEY and CDR2 SVGAGI. The V and J ends lost 1 base and 6 bases respectively, with 19 bases between them. The CDR3 coding sequence is TGTGCCAGCAGTTACTTGATCGGAGCAGGCCTCCTCGAGCAGTACTTC. As protein: CASSYLIGAGLLEQYF.

The chain combines TRBV30 with TRBJ1-5, with 7 bases identical to TRBD1. With V trimmed by 3 bases and J by 7 bases, 6 bases remained unmatched. Germline CDR1 reads GTSNPN; CDR2 reads SVGIG (reference sequence). The CDR3 totals 13 residues. The CDR3 is CAWSRQGVQPQHF. CDR3 sequence (DNA): TGTGCCTGGAGCCGACAGGGAGTGCAGCCCCAGCATTTT.

About this clonotype: The CDR3 does not end in the conserved phenylalanine or tryptophan, so this is likely a read error. The chain joins TRBV7-3 to TRBJ1-4; 8 bases map to TRBD1. Unmatched junction bases numbered 7, after V lost 5 bases and J lost 5 bases. CDR3 length: 15 amino acids. Germline assignment: CDR1 SGHTA and CDR2 FQGTGA. In DNA, the CDR3 is TGTGCCAGCAGCCCTACAGGGGGAGCAAATGAAAAACTGTTTCTT. It encodes CASSPTGGANEKLFL.

The chain combines TRBV7-8 with TRBJ2-7; 7 bases align to TRBD1. The CDR3 spans 14 residues. Germline CDR1 is SGHVS and CDR2 is FQNEAQ. V dropped 5 bases and J dropped 3; count of bases not matched to a gene: 7. The CDR3: CASSRGQEYYEQYF. CDR3 sequence (DNA): TGTGCCAGCAGCAGAGGACAGGAATACTACGAGCAGTACTTC.

In this sample, this clonotype turned up many times. The gene calls are TRBV9 and TRBJ2-2; 7 bases match TRBD1. Per germline, CDR1 SGDLS and CDR2 YYNGEE. V dropped 3 bases and J dropped 0; count of bases not matched to a gene: 8. This CDR3 contains 17 residues. In nucleotides, the CDR3 is TGTGCCAGCAGCGCGGACAGGAGACAATCGAACACCGGGGAGCTGTTTTTT. Translation gives CASSADRRQSNTGELFF. Using reference TRBV9 and TRBJ2-2 for the parts outside the CDR3, the full variable domain is DSGVTQTPKHLITATGQRVTLRCSPRSGDLSVYWYQQSLDQGLQFLIQYYNGEERAKGNILERFSAQQFPDLHSELNLSSLELGDSALYFCASSADRRQSNTGELFFGEGSRLTVL.

This chain uses TRBV4-3 with TRBJ1-2, with 10 bases lining up with TRBD1. Germline V gene sequence: CDR1 LGHNA, CDR2 YSLEER. The CDR3 sequence is 15 residues long. The V segment lost 0 bases and the J segment 8 bases; nucleotides outside the gene matches: 6. The CDR3 DNA follows: TGCGCCAGCAGCCAAGATAGGGGACAGGGGCGCGGCTACACCTTC. It yields the protein CASSQDRGQGRGYTF.

This clonotype occurred many times. This chain connects TRBV20-1 to TRBJ1-5; D remains ambiguous. The CDR3 has 12 residues. Between the trimmed V and J ends, which lost 4 bases and 4 bases, there was a span of 8 bases. Germline V gene lookup returns CDR1 DFQATT and CDR2 SNEGSKA (reference sequence). The CDR3 region has the DNA TGCAGTGCTATCCTGAGGAATCAGCCCCAGCATTTT. It translates to CSAILRNQPQHF.

This clonotype turned up a few times. The J gene is TRBJ1-5, the V gene TRBV5-5; the D is unclear. Germline CDR1 SGHKS, CDR2 YYEKEE (reference sequence). The CDR3 sequence is 16 residues long. Trimming shortened V by 1 base and J by 2 bases, and 13 bases separated the two germline ends. CDR3 residues: CASSLYLPRGNQPQHF. The DNA of the CDR3 is TGTGCCAGCAGCTTGTACCTGCCTAGGGGCAATCAGCCCCAGCATTTT.

This clonotype was found many times. The rearrangement joins TRBV20-1 to TRBJ1-1, with 7 bases fitting TRBD1. CDR3 length: 13 amino acids. The V and J ends lost 5 bases and 6 bases, in that order; junction bases with no gene match: 9. Per the germline V gene, CDR1 is DFQATT and CDR2 is SNEGSKA (reference sequence). CDR3 DNA: TGCAGTGCTGTCGGCAGGGGGAGCCCTGAAGCTTTCTTT. It is translated as CSAVGRGSPEAFF.

This clonotype has at least ten counts. The rearrangement joins TRBV19 to TRBJ1-6; possible D gene TRBD1, 6 bases. The V end was cut by 5 bases, the J end by 7 bases, with 24 bases between. CDR3 size: 18 residues. CDR1 is LNHDA and CDR2 is SQIVND in the germline V gene (reference sequence). The CDR3 is CASSPSIHRGARNSPLHF. The CDR3 DNA is TGTGCCAGTAGTCCGTCAATCCATCGGGGGGCGAGAAATTCACCCCTCCACTTT.

This clonotype was seen ten or more times. The CDR3 protein is CASSPLADTQYF. The CDR3 coding sequence is TGTGCCAGCAGCCCCCTGGCTGATACGCAGTATTTT. The chain combines TRBV13 with TRBJ2-3; D not resolved. This CDR3 has 12 residues. The germline gives CDR1 PRHDT, CDR2 FYEKMQ (reference sequence). Trimming stripped 5 bases from V and 6 bases from J, with 9 bases between.

This clonotype has at least ten counts. The rearrangement links TRBV3-1 to TRBJ2-1; D unresolved. V lost 0 bases, J lost 5 bases, and 11 bases lay in between. From germline, CDR1 is LGHDT and CDR2 YNNKEL (reference sequence). This CDR3 has 15 residues. The CDR3 region is CASSQDLGLDNEQFF. Here the CDR3 DNA reads TGTGCCAGCAGCCAAGATCTTGGGCTCGACAATGAGCAGTTCTTC.

This clonotype was recorded a few times. The rearrangement links TRBV24-1 to TRBJ2-5; 9 bases fit TRBD1. The CDR3 runs 14 residues. Germline CDR1 KGHDR, CDR2 SFDVKD. V gave up 4 bases and J gave up 5 bases; unmatched junction bases: 4. CDR3 in DNA: TGTGCCACCAGTGACGGACAGGGGTGGGAGACCCAGTACTTC. It codes for CATSDGQGWETQYF.

The genes are TRBV7-3 and TRBJ2-2; TRBD1 matches 11 bases. Germline values: CDR1 SGHTA, CDR2 FQGTGA. The V gene end was trimmed by 3 bases and the J gene end by 6 bases; junction bases not matched to a gene: 6. CDR3 length: 16 residues. The CDR3 reads CASSLSGQGVAGELFF. CDR3 coding DNA: TGTGCCAGCAGCTTGTCGGGACAGGGGGTGGCCGGGGAGCTGTTTTTT.

This clonotype was seen repeatedly, ten times or more. The CDR3 nucleotides are TGCGCCAGCAGCTTGGTGGGGGATCAGCCCCAGCATTTT. Its protein is CASSLVGDQPQHF. The chain joins TRBV5-1 to TRBJ1-5, with D possibly matching TRBD1 (5 bases). The V and J ends lost 0 bases and 5 bases respectively, with 6 bases between them. CDR1 is SGHRS and CDR2 is YFSETQ in the germline V gene. CDR3 size: 13 residues.

This clonotype was seen only a few times. This sequence joins TRBV7-2 and TRBJ1-1; D gene uncertain. V lost 4 bases to trimming and J lost 6 bases, with 12 bases between them. Per the germline V gene, CDR1 is SGHTA and CDR2 is FQGNSA. The CDR3 sequence is 13 residues long. CDR3 sequence (DNA): TGTGCCAGCAGCTACTATGAGGAGGCTGAAGCTTTCTTT. Amino acid sequence: CASSYYEEAEAFF.

The table lists this clonotype with many counts. CDR3 bases: TGTGCCAGCAGCCTGGACAGGGAAGAGACCCAGTACTTC. It encodes CASSLDREETQYF. V and J are TRBV7-3 and TRBJ2-5; 8 nucleotides match TRBD1. Trimming at V came to 5 bases and at J to 3 bases, leaving 2 bases not matched to a gene. CDR1 and CDR2 from the germline V gene are SGHTA and FQGTGA. CDR3 size: 13 residues.

Many counts were recorded for this clonotype. This chain connects TRBV7-8 to TRBJ1-1; TRBD1 might be the D (5 bases). This CDR3 region has 14 residues. CDR1 SGHVS and CDR2 FQNEAQ come from the germline V gene. Trimming stripped 0 bases from V and 6 bases from J, with 11 bases between. CDR3 region: CASSLAGLSPEAFF. The DNA for the CDR3 is TGTGCCAGCAGCTTAGCGGGACTATCCCCTGAAGCTTTCTTT.

This chain links TRBV27 with TRBJ2-3, with TRBD2 as a possible D gene (6 bases). V lost 5 bases and J 1 base, leaving 22 bases between the germline ends. The CDR3 is made up of 18 amino acids. Germline CDR1 is MNHEY and CDR2 is SMNVEV (reference sequence). CDR3 nucleotides: TGTGCCAGCAGTCCCGACCTCTGGGGGGAGGAGGGCACAGATACGCAGTATTTT. Its protein is CASSPDLWGEEGTDTQYF.

This clonotype has at least ten counts. The chain carries TRBV27 and TRBJ2-1; 8 nucleotides match TRBD2. The ends lost 6 bases at V and 2 bases at J; junction bases unmatched: 12. The CDR3 is 17 residues long. Germline loops: CDR1 MNHEY, CDR2 SMNVEV (reference sequence). CDR3 DNA: TGTGCCAGCAGCCCCAAAGGACTAGCTCGTACCTACAATGAGCAGTTCTTC. This sequence encodes CASSPKGLARTYNEQFF.

This clonotype has ten or more counts. The chain employs TRBV6-2 or TRBV6-3 and TRBJ2-1; the D gene is possibly TRBD1 (6 bases). The V end was cut by 7 bases, the J end by 1 base, with 14 bases between. The CDR3 runs 15 residues. Germline V gene sequence: CDR1 MNHEY, CDR2 SVGEGT. In DNA, the CDR3 is TGTGCCAGCAACGACAGGCGAAAGTCCTACAATGAGCAGTTCTTC. Its translation: CASNDRRKSYNEQFF.

The table lists this clonotype with many counts. The CDR3: CSARDATGGDNEQFF. The CDR3 DNA sequence: TGCAGTGCTAGAGATGCGACAGGCGGGGACAATGAGCAGTTCTTC. The V call is TRBV20-1, the J call TRBJ2-1; D might be TRBD1 or TRBD2, each matching 6 bases. The CDR3 totals 15 residues. CDR1 is DFQATT, CDR2 SNEGSKA, per germline (reference sequence). Trimming took 0 bases from V and 5 from J, leaving 14 bases between them.

This chain connects TRBV7-9 to TRBJ1-4; 8 nucleotides line up with TRBD1. Germline CDR1 SEHNR, CDR2 FQNEAQ (reference sequence). This CDR3 has 14 amino acids. The trim removed 5 bases at V and 7 bases at J, leaving 6 bases unmatched. For the CDR3, the DNA is TGTGCCAGCAGCGAAAGACAGGGGAGTGAAAAACTGTTTTTT. Its protein product is CASSERQGSEKLFF. Combining the CDR3 with reference TRBV7-9 and TRBJ1-4 gives the whole variable domain DTGVSQNPRHKITKRGQNVTFRCDPISEHNRLYWYRQTLGQGPEFLTYFQNEAQLEKSRLLSDRFSAERPKGSFSTLEIQRTEQGDSAMYLCASSERQGSEKLFFGSGTQLSVL.

This clonotype was detected ten times or more. This chain joins TRBV4-2 and TRBJ1-2; perhaps TRBD1 as D (5 bases). The CDR3 extends over 12 amino acids. Germline CDR1 is LGHNA and CDR2 is YNFKEQ. Trimming pared 7 bases from V and 3 bases from J, leaving 9 bases between. DNA of the CDR3: TGTGCCAGCAACCGAGGGGACTATGGCTACACCTTC. It translates to CASNRGDYGYTF.